One and the same sample provided the 9 T cell receptor beta chains below, sequenced in a study of blood T cell repertoires in COVID-19. The data were produced by immunoSEQ multiplex PCR, yet TCRdb's version contains in-frame clones alone and is incomplete. The sample yields around 45,000 clones, about 90% seen once. Sequencing was carried out using peripheral blood. These receptors all stem from a man aged 65 to 79 with active COVID-19.

The rearrangement uses TRBV6-6 and TRBJ1-5; D is possibly TRBD1 (5 bases). V dropped 5 bases and J dropped 5 bases, with 13 bases sitting between them. Germline V CDR1 and CDR2: MNHNY, SVGAGI (reference sequence). This CDR3 comprises 14 residues. CDR3: CASSPRTPDQPQHF. CDR3 nucleotide sequence: TGTGCCAGCAGTCCGAGGACACCCGATCAGCCCCAGCATTTT.

This chain connects TRBV5-6 to TRBJ2-6; D not certain. This CDR3 is 16 amino acids long. The V gene's germline CDR1 is SGHDT and CDR2 YYEEEE. V shed 4 bases and J shed 2 bases, with 13 bases lying between them. The CDR3 nucleotides are TGTGCCAGCAGCCCCGCGCAGGCTCCTGGGGCCAACGTCCTGACTTTC. This translates into CASSPAQAPGANVLTF.

The V gene is TRBV6-2 or TRBV6-3, the J gene TRBJ1-5; 8 nucleotides agree with TRBD1. This CDR3 has 18 amino acids. V dropped 0 bases and J dropped 6; count of bases not matched to a gene: 13. Germline lookup yields CDR1 MNHEY and CDR2 SVGEGT. CDR3 protein: CASSYSTRPGGLTQPQHF. The CDR3 nucleotides are TGTGCCAGCAGTTACTCGACTCGCCCAGGGGGCCTGACTCAGCCCCAGCATTTT.

The rearrangement links TRBV30 to TRBJ1-2; D unresolved. CDR3 length: 13 amino acids. The V end was cut by 3 bases, the J end by 4 bases, with 12 bases between. The germline CDR1 and CDR2 sequences are GTSNPN and SVGIG (reference sequence). As DNA, the CDR3 is TGTGCCTGGAGGGGTTTGGCAGGCTATGGCTACACCTTC. Its protein is CAWRGLAGYGYTF.

This chain links TRBV5-5 with TRBJ1-2; D is unresolved. Trimming took off 0 bases at V and 6 bases at J, with 6 bases between the two ends. CDR1 and CDR2 from the germline V gene are SGHKS and YYEKEE (reference sequence). The CDR3 runs to 12 residues. The CDR3 sequence is CASSLVGDGYTF. The CDR3 bases are TGTGCCAGCAGCTTGGTCGGGGATGGCTACACCTTC.

In its sample, this clone was seen once. The chain combines TRBV19 with TRBJ1-2, with TRBD1 as a possible D gene (5 bases). The CDR3 covers 17 residues. CDR1 LNHDA and CDR2 SQIVND come from the germline V gene (reference sequence). Trimming shortened V by 4 bases and J by 3 bases, and 21 bases separated the two germline ends. Here the CDR3 DNA reads TGTGCCAGTAGTAGGACCGGGAGACAGTCTCTCCACTATGGCTACACCTTC. Translated, it gives CASSRTGRQSLHYGYTF.

The chain has TRBV5-1 and TRBJ2-3; TRBD1 is a possible D gene (6 bases). V was clipped by 4 bases and J by 2 bases, with 14 bases between them. The CDR3 runs 15 residues. Per the germline V gene, CDR1 is SGHRS and CDR2 is YFSETQ. The CDR3: CASSPSDRSTDTQYF. In DNA, the CDR3 is TGCGCCAGCAGCCCATCTGACAGGTCCACAGATACGCAGTATTTT.

V and J are TRBV5-6 and TRBJ1-6; the D is unclear. The CDR3 has 17 amino acids. The V and J ends lost 4 bases and 7 bases respectively, with 21 bases between them. Per the germline V gene, CDR1 is SGHDT and CDR2 is YYEEEE. The CDR3 is CASSRTVGAGRNSPLHF. The CDR3 nucleotides are TGTGCCAGCAGCCGGACGGTAGGAGCGGGTCGGAATTCACCCCTCCACTTT.

This chain links TRBV3-1 (or the pseudogene TRBV3-2) with TRBJ2-7; TRBD1 aligns across 8 bases. The V gene's germline CDR1 is LGHDT and CDR2 YNNKEL (reference sequence). The CDR3 consists of 17 residues. V lost 4 bases, J lost 3 bases, and 14 bases stayed unmatched. CDR3 sequence reads: CASSPDEGDRHLYEQYF. Here the CDR3 DNA reads TGTGCCAGCAGCCCCGACGAGGGGGACAGGCACCTCTACGAGCAGTACTTC.